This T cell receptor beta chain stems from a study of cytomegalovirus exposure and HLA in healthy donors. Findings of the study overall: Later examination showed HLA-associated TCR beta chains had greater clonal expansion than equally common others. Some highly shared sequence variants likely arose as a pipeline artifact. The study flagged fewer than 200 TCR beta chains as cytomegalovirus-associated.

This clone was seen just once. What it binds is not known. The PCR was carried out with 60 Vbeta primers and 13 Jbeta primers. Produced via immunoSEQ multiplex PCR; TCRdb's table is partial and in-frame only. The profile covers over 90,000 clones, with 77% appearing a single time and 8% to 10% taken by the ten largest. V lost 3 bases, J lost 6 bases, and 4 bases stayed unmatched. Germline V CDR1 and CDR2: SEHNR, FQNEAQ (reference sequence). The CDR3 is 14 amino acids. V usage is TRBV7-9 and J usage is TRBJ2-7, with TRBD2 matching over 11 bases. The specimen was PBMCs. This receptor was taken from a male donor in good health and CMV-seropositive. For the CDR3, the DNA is TGTGCCAGCAGCTTTACTAGCGGGAGCGGCGAGCAGTACTTC. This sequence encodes CASSFTSGSGEQYF.